Listed here are 21 T cell receptor beta chains from one sample, sequenced in a study of blood T cell repertoires in COVID-19. The method was immunoSEQ multiplex PCR; TCRdb's version includes in-frame clones alone and lacks a portion of them. The table includes about 190,000 clones, approximately 88% detected once. The specimen sequenced was PBMCs or T cells enriched from blood (not recorded which). The receptor set was obtained from a woman in her twenties or thirties who had recovered from COVID-19.

This chain uses TRBV14 with TRBJ1-1; 11 bases map to TRBD1. Germline CDR1 SGHDN, CDR2 FVKESK. The CDR3 has 14 residues. V shed 5 bases and J 2 bases; nucleotides not matched to a gene: 1. The CDR3 spells CASSGTGGNTEAFF. The CDR3 DNA reads as TGTGCCAGCAGCGGGACAGGGGGAAACACTGAAGCTTTCTTT.

This sequence joins TRBV7-9 and TRBJ2-1; TRBD2 matches 11 bases. The CDR3 contains 15 residues. After removal of 5 bases from V and 8 bases from J, the junction contained 8 bases not matched to a gene. Germline assignment: CDR1 SEHNR and CDR2 FQNEAQ (reference sequence). The CDR3 nucleotides read TGTGCCAGCAGCACCGGGACTAGCGGCGGAGATGAGCAGTTCTTC. Translated, it gives CASSTGTSGGDEQFF.

The chain has TRBV2 and TRBJ1-5; tentatively, D is TRBD1 (6 bases). The CDR3 has 14 amino acids. V was pared by 1 base and J by 6 bases, with 10 bases between. Germline CDR1 is SNHLY and CDR2 is FYNNEI. CDR3 in amino acids: CASSEEWGPQPQHF. The DNA for the CDR3 is TGTGCCAGCAGTGAAGAGTGGGGGCCTCAGCCCCAGCATTTT.

The J gene is TRBJ1-4, the V gene TRBV5-4, with 10 positions matching TRBD1. The CDR3 has 15 residues. V lost 1 base and J lost 7; bases outside the gene matches: 4. Per the germline V gene, CDR1 is SGHNT and CDR2 is YYREEE (reference sequence). The DNA for the CDR3 is TGTGCCAGCAGCTTGAGACAGGGGGCCGGTGAAAAACTGTTTTTT. As protein: CASSLRQGAGEKLFF.

The J gene is TRBJ1-1, the V gene TRBV18; TRBD1 is a possible D gene (6 bases). The CDR3 has 15 amino acids. From germline, CDR1 is KGHSH and CDR2 LQKENI. With 3 bases removed from V and 1 base from J, the gap between germline ends came to 12 bases. CDR3 in amino acids: CASSPFRGANTEAFF. CDR3 coding DNA: TGTGCCAGCTCACCTTTCAGGGGTGCGAACACTGAAGCTTTCTTT.

The chain has TRBV12-3 or TRBV12-4 and TRBJ2-7, with D possibly TRBD2 on 6 matching bases. This CDR3 has 13 amino acids. V was cut by 11 bases and J by 5 bases, with 19 bases left in between. CDR3 sequence (DNA): TGTGCCTCCGGGCCGCGGGGCGCTAACGAGCAGTACTTC. Encoded protein: CASGPRGANEQYF.

This clone was recorded a few times. The chain couples TRBV9 to TRBJ2-2; TRBD2 is a possible D gene (5 bases). V lost 4 bases to trimming and J lost 6 bases, with 10 bases between them. There are 13 residues in the CDR3. Germline CDR1 and CDR2: SGDLS and YYNGEE. This CDR3 reads CASSTEGPGELFF. As DNA, the CDR3 is TGTGCCAGCAGCACCGAGGGCCCCGGGGAGCTGTTTTTT. Filled out from reference TRBV9 and TRBJ2-2, the complete variable domain reads DSGVTQTPKHLITATGQRVTLRCSPRSGDLSVYWYQQSLDQGLQFLIQYYNGEERAKGNILERFSAQQFPDLHSELNLSSLELGDSALYFCASSTEGPGELFFGEGSRLTVL.

The chain uses TRBV9 and TRBJ1-4, with 7 bases lining up with TRBD1. The CDR3 spans 15 residues. With V trimmed by 6 bases and J by 1 base, 6 bases remained unmatched. CDR1 SGDLS and CDR2 YYNGEE come from the germline V gene. CDR3 DNA: TGTGCCAGCACCACAGGGGAGGTAACTAATGAAAAACTGTTTTTT. Translated: CASTTGEVTNEKLFF.

The chain combines TRBV7-2 with TRBJ1-6, with D perhaps TRBD1 (5 bases). The germline V gene encodes CDR1 SGHTA and CDR2 FQGNSA. The CDR3 is 15 amino acids. V gave up 5 bases and J gave up 8 bases, with 16 bases separating them. The CDR3 sequence: CASSLQGPADSPLHF. CDR3 DNA sequence: TGTGCCAGCAGCCTTCAGGGTCCTGCGGATTCACCCCTCCACTTT.

The chain joins TRBV7-8 to TRBJ1-2; TRBD1 agrees at 8 bases. V trimming: 0 bases; J trimming: 4 bases; junction bases outside the gene matches: 7. CDR1 SGHVS and CDR2 FQNEAQ come from the germline V gene. The length of the CDR3 is 16 residues. CDR3 sequence reads: CASSLAGQDGSYGYTF. The DNA for the CDR3 is TGTGCCAGCAGCTTAGCGGGACAGGACGGTTCCTATGGCTACACCTTC.

This sequence joins TRBV5-6 and TRBJ1-1; maybe TRBD1 (6 bases). Germline V gene data show CDR1 as SGHDT and CDR2 as YYEEEE. The V end lost 0 bases, the J end lost 4 bases, and 10 bases lay between the germline ends. The CDR3 contains 14 residues. The CDR3 DNA reads as TGTGCCAGCAGCTTGGCAGGGGTGAGCACTGAAGCTTTCTTT. Translating gives CASSLAGVSTEAFF.

The chain uses TRBV2 and TRBJ1-1; possible D gene TRBD1, 6 bases. V was clipped by 5 bases and J by 6 bases, with 19 bases between them. The CDR3 consists of 15 residues. The germline CDR1 and CDR2 sequences are SNHLY and FYNNEI. Here the CDR3 DNA reads TGTGCCAGCAGTACGCCTCAGGGGCAATTCGCTGAAGCTTTCTTT. Translation: CASSTPQGQFAEAFF.

The chain carries TRBV6-1 and TRBJ1-2; D unresolved. The germline V and J ends were trimmed by 3 bases and 0 bases, with 8 bases remaining between them. Germline loops: CDR1 MNHNS, CDR2 SASEGT. This CDR3 spans 14 amino acids. CDR3 DNA: TGTGCCAGCAGTGACAGGTCGGCTAACTATGGCTACACCTTC. Its translation: CASSDRSANYGYTF.

The chain employs TRBV7-2 and TRBJ2-6; TRBD1 is a possible D gene (7 bases). Trimming took off 9 bases at V and 1 base at J, with 22 bases between the two ends. The CDR3 is made up of 18 amino acids. Germline V lookup: CDR1 SGHTA, CDR2 FQGNSA. CDR3 coding DNA: TGTGCCAGAGGGGGCGGGACAAGCCCCCGGTCTGGGGCCAACGTCCTGACTTTC. It is translated as CARGGGTSPRSGANVLTF.

J is TRBJ1-1 and V is TRBV9; D uncertain. Deletions cut 0 bases from V and 1 base from J, with 10 bases between. This CDR3 region has 15 residues. Germline V gene lookup returns CDR1 SGDLS and CDR2 YYNGEE. The CDR3 DNA reads as TGTGCCAGCAGCGTAGACCAGATGTCGAACACTGAAGCTTTCTTT. Protein product: CASSVDQMSNTEAFF.

J is TRBJ2-7 and V is TRBV7-2, with 8 bases matching TRBD2. V gave up 3 bases and J gave up 2 bases; unmatched junction bases: 6. CDR3 length: 15 amino acids. Germline V gene data show CDR1 as SGHTA and CDR2 as FQGNSA. DNA of the CDR3: TGTGCCAGCAGCTTGGGACTAGTGCATGCCTACGAGCAGTACTTC. It specifies CASSLGLVHAYEQYF. Looking up the rest from reference TRBV7-2 and TRBJ2-7 gives the full variable domain: GAGVSQSPSNKVTEKGKDVELRCDPISGHTALYWYRQSLGQGLEFLIYFQGNSAPDKSGLPSDRFSAERTGGSVSTLTIQRTQQEDSAVYLCASSLGLVHAYEQYFGPGTRLTVT.

The gene calls are TRBV12-3 or TRBV12-4 and TRBJ2-7; tentative D call: TRBD1 (5 bases). The CDR3 sequence is 12 residues long. The V gene lost 6 bases and the J gene lost 4 bases, with 10 bases spanning the gap. DNA of the CDR3: TGTGCCAGCAGCCGTACAGGATACGAGCAGTACGTC. Residues: CASSRTGYEQYV.

With regard to this clone: Germline and junction disagree at one end, which may indicate a read error. The chain has TRBV28 and TRBJ1-5; D remains ambiguous. The germline V gene encodes CDR1 MDHEN and CDR2 SYDVKM. CDR3 length: 14 amino acids. For the CDR3, the DNA is TGTGCCAGCAGTTTAAACGGAGCTAATCGGCCCCAGCATTTT. This gives the protein CASSLNGANRPQHF.

The V and J genes are TRBV21-1 and TRBJ2-7; TRBD1 is the table's D call, not checked against the DNA. TRBV21-1 is a pseudogene. The CDR3 extends over 16 amino acids. CDR3 protein: CASSKGTVSGSYEQYV. As DNA, the CDR3 is TGTGCCAGCAGCAAAGGGACAGTTTCGGGGTCCTACGAGCAGTACGTC.

This rearrangement joins TRBV27 to TRBJ1-1; a weak D match, TRBD1 (5 bases). CDR3 length: 21 amino acids. Trimming cost V 9 bases and J 3 bases, with 38 bases left between them. CDR1 MNHEY and CDR2 SMNVEV come from the germline V gene (reference sequence). The CDR3, as DNA: TGTGCCAGAATTTCTCGACTTCGGGCGGTTGCCGGACAAAACCGTTACACTGAAGCTTTCTTT. Encoded protein: CARISRLRAVAGQNRYTEAFF.

This rearrangement joins TRBV5-4 to TRBJ2-2; D perhaps matches TRBD2 (6 bases). Per the germline V gene, CDR1 is SGHNT and CDR2 is YYREEE (reference sequence). Trimming cost V 0 bases and J 3 bases, with 9 bases left between them. The CDR3 contains 15 residues. The CDR3 coding sequence is TGTGCCAGCAGCTTGGGCCCGGGGGACACCGGGGAGCTGTTTTTT. Translating gives CASSLGPGDTGELFF.